Listed here are 21 T cell receptor beta chains from one sample, sequenced in a study of cytomegalovirus exposure and HLA in healthy donors. PCR employed 60 Vbeta and 13 Jbeta primers. Measured with immunoSEQ multiplex PCR; TCRdb has only the in-frame clones, and not every one. The repertoire holds more than 200,000 clones, around 85% seen once, with 0.22% in the top ten. Sample: PBMCs. The receptors here all came from a girl aged 2-10 years in good health and CMV-seronegative.

This clone was seen more than once but under ten times. The gene calls are TRBV27 and TRBJ2-2; tentatively, D is TRBD2 (6 bases). V was trimmed by 6 bases and J by 3 bases, leaving 17 bases between them. This CDR3 has 16 residues. Germline V gives CDR1 MNHEY, CDR2 SMNVEV (reference sequence). The CDR3 DNA is TGTGCCAGCAGGAAACAGCTTGAGCGGGACACCGGGGAGCTGTTTTTT. Translating gives CASRKQLERDTGELFF.

The CDR3 nucleotides read TGTGCCAGCAGCGCCCTTCGGACAGCCGAAGCTTTCTTT. This codes for CASSALRTAEAFF. V gene TRBV9 combines with J gene TRBJ1-1; D is possibly TRBD1 (6 bases). Germline V gene data show CDR1 as SGDLS and CDR2 as YYNGEE. V lost 3 bases and J lost 8, with 14 bases in between. The CDR3 spans 13 residues.

J is TRBJ1-2 and V is TRBV19; 7 bases fit TRBD1. CDR3 size: 12 residues. Trimming removed 5 bases from V and 7 bases from J; junction bases left unmatched: 4. CDR1 is LNHDA, CDR2 SQIVND, per germline (reference sequence). The CDR3 spells CASSSDRTGYTF. Here the CDR3 DNA reads TGTGCCAGTAGTTCGGACAGGACTGGCTACACCTTC.

The chain recombines TRBV5-4 with TRBJ2-1; D remains unclear. Trimming shortened V by 0 bases and J by 8 bases, and 9 bases separated the two germline ends. Germline V gives CDR1 SGHNT, CDR2 YYREEE (reference sequence). There are 13 residues in the CDR3. The CDR3 sequence: CASSLVPADEQFF. CDR3 DNA: TGTGCCAGCAGCTTGGTGCCGGCGGATGAGCAGTTCTTC.

V and J are TRBV25-1 and TRBJ2-3; D unclear. The length of the CDR3 is 13 residues. Trimming pared 2 bases from V and 6 bases from J, leaving 9 bases between. Germline-derived CDR1 and CDR2 are MGHDK and SYGVNS. The CDR3: CASSEDLRDTQYF. The CDR3 nucleotides are TGTGCCAGCAGTGAAGACTTAAGGGATACGCAGTATTTT.

The rearrangement uses TRBV2 and TRBJ1-5; D gene unclear. The ends were cut back, 3 bases at V and 2 bases at J, with 11 bases in the middle. This CDR3 contains 15 residues. The germline gives CDR1 SNHLY, CDR2 FYNNEI. CDR3: CASSEPRRGNQPQHF. The CDR3 DNA reads as TGTGCCAGCAGTGAGCCTAGGCGAGGCAATCAGCCCCAGCATTTT.

The rearrangement joins TRBV5-4 to TRBJ1-1; D is undetermined. Germline V gives CDR1 SGHNT, CDR2 YYREEE (reference sequence). V lost 9 bases, J lost 9 bases, and 21 bases lay in between. The CDR3 sequence is 13 residues long. The chain's CDR3 is CATRANSGNKAFF. CDR3 bases: TGTGCCACGCGCGCTAATTCGGGGAACAAAGCTTTCTTT.

The table lists this clone with a count of one. The sample holds other DNA sequences that translate to the same CDR3. The rearrangement uses TRBV20-1 and TRBJ2-1; tentatively, D is TRBD2 (6 bases). The germline V and J ends were trimmed by 5 bases and 8 bases, with 7 bases remaining between them. The CDR3 loop spans 10 amino acids. CDR1 is DFQATT, CDR2 SNEGSKA, per germline (reference sequence). The CDR3 region is CSARRDEQFF. The CDR3 DNA reads TGCAGTGCTCGGAGGGATGAGCAGTTCTTC.

This chain connects TRBV9 to TRBJ1-2, with 9 bases that match TRBD1. The CDR3 is 15 residues long. The junction had 7 bases not matched to a gene; V was cut back by 4 bases and J by 3 bases. The V gene's germline CDR1 is SGDLS and CDR2 YYNGEE. The CDR3 sequence is CASSSRGDRDYGYTF. CDR3 bases: TGTGCCAGCAGCTCCCGGGGGGACAGGGACTATGGCTACACCTTC.

V usage is TRBV4-1 and J usage is TRBJ1-4; the match to TRBD1 covers 8 bases. The V segment lost 8 bases and the J segment 2 bases; nucleotides outside the gene matches: 13. The CDR3 is made up of 17 amino acids. In germline, CDR1 is MGHRA, CDR2 YSYEKL. CDR3 coding DNA: TGCGCCAGCGGGGCGCGCAGGGGGCGGTCTACTAATGAAAAACTGTTTTTT. Protein: CASGARRGRSTNEKLFF.

The chain couples TRBV7-9 to TRBJ2-7; D gene uncertain. Germline V lookup: CDR1 SEHNR, CDR2 FQNEAQ (reference sequence). V lost 9 bases and J lost 6, with 15 bases in between. The CDR3 has 12 residues. The CDR3, as DNA: TGTGCCAGTTCAGGTGGTTTTGGCGAGCAGTACTTC. This gives the protein CASSGGFGEQYF. Supplemented by reference TRBV7-9 and TRBJ2-7, the full variable domain reads DTGVSQNPRHKITKRGQNVTFRCDPISEHNRLYWYRQTLGQGPEFLTYFQNEAQLEKSRLLSDRFSAERPKGSFSTLEIQRTEQGDSAMYLCASSGGFGEQYFGPGTRLTVT.

The rearrangement joins TRBV2 to TRBJ1-1; a possible D gene is TRBD1 (5 bases). Trimming took off 0 bases at V and 7 bases at J, with 12 bases between the two ends. The germline V gene encodes CDR1 SNHLY and CDR2 FYNNEI. This CDR3 is 14 amino acids long. The CDR3 loop is CASSEASRVDEAFF. As DNA, the CDR3 is TGTGCCAGCAGTGAAGCTAGCAGGGTCGATGAAGCTTTCTTT.

This clone has a handful of counts. This chain joins TRBV25-1 and TRBJ2-6; possibly TRBD1 for D (6 bases). V lost 1 base and J 0 bases, leaving 13 bases between the germline ends. There are 18 residues in the CDR3. Germline V lookup: CDR1 MGHDK, CDR2 SYGVNS. The CDR3 protein is CASSESPRGSSGANVLTF. The CDR3 DNA reads TGTGCCAGCAGTGAATCGCCAAGGGGGAGCTCTGGGGCCAACGTCCTGACTTTC. The entire variable domain, with the rest obtained from reference TRBV25-1 and TRBJ2-6, is as follows: EADIYQTPRYLVIGTGKKITLECSQTMGHDKMYWYQQDPGMELHLIHYSYGVNSTEKGDLSSESTVSRIRTEHFPLTLESARPSHTSQYLCASSESPRGSSGANVLTFGAGSRLTVL.

The CDR3: CASRLANYGYTF. DNA of the CDR3: TGTGCCAGTAGGTTAGCTAACTATGGCTACACCTTC. The rearrangement joins TRBV19 to TRBJ1-2; no reliable D call. Germline CDR1 reads LNHDA; CDR2 reads SQIVND (reference sequence). Trimming shortened V by 6 bases and J by 0 bases, and 5 bases separated the two germline ends. This CDR3 comprises 12 residues.

This clone was recorded only once. This chain uses TRBV27 with TRBJ2-1; 8 bases align to TRBD1. This CDR3 contains 14 residues. Germline assignment: CDR1 MNHEY and CDR2 SMNVEV (reference sequence). The V gene end was trimmed by 9 bases and the J gene end by 5 bases; junction bases not matched to a gene: 9. CDR3 region: CASQDRVFNNEQFF. The DNA for the CDR3 is TGTGCCAGTCAGGACAGGGTGTTCAACAATGAGCAGTTCTTC.

The chain has TRBV7-9 and TRBJ2-3; 7 positions match TRBD1. This CDR3 contains 15 residues. CDR1 and CDR2 from the germline V gene are SEHNR and FQNEAQ (reference sequence). V trimming: 4 bases; J trimming: 1 base; junction bases outside the gene matches: 5. The CDR3 DNA is TGTGCCAGCAGCTACAGGGGAGTGGGCACAGATACGCAGTATTTT. This gives the protein CASSYRGVGTDTQYF.

This rearrangement joins TRBV30 to TRBJ2-1; D is perhaps TRBD2 (5 bases). The CDR3 spans 16 residues. Trimming removed 0 bases from V and 9 bases from J, with 21 bases in between. CDR1 and CDR2 from the germline V gene are GTSNPN and SVGIG (reference sequence). The CDR3 nucleotides read TGTGCCTGGAGTGTACCTCGGGGTTCAGCAACTGCTGAGCAGTTCTTC. As protein: CAWSVPRGSATAEQFF.

The V and J genes are TRBV29-1 and TRBJ1-1; a weak D match, TRBD1 (5 bases). CDR1 and CDR2 from the germline V gene are SQVTM and ANQGSEA. The CDR3 has 13 amino acids. Trimming stripped 4 bases from V and 2 bases from J, with 11 bases between. Written as DNA, the CDR3 is TGCAGCGTTGGCGACAGTTACAACACTGAAGCTTTCTTT. Translation: CSVGDSYNTEAFF.

This chain uses TRBV11-2 with TRBJ2-5; 12 positions match TRBD2. The CDR3 has 17 amino acids. J lost 5 bases, V lost 5 bases, and 12 bases had no gene match. The germline CDR1 and CDR2 sequences are SGHAT and FQNNGV. For the CDR3, the DNA is TGTGCCAGCAGCATCGCCCTCCTAGCGGGAGGGGTGGAGACCCAGTACTTC. This sequence encodes CASSIALLAGGVETQYF.

The J gene is TRBJ2-7, the V gene TRBV9; D may be TRBD1 (6 bases). V dropped 0 bases and J dropped 6 bases, with 13 bases sitting between them. The CDR3 has 14 residues. Germline CDR1 SGDLS, CDR2 YYNGEE. As DNA, the CDR3 is TGTGCCAGCAGCGTAGGAACAGGGAGTGGCGAGCAGTACTTC. It specifies CASSVGTGSGEQYF.

The V gene is TRBV29-1, the J gene TRBJ1-2, with D uncertain. Trimming removed 0 bases from V and 4 bases from J, with 15 bases in between. The CDR3 covers 15 residues. Germline CDR1 is SQVTM and CDR2 is ANQGSEA. The CDR3 region is CSVEERVPGTYGYTF. In DNA, the CDR3 is TGCAGCGTTGAAGAGCGGGTCCCGGGAACCTATGGCTACACCTTC.